Following are 3 T cell receptor beta chains from one sample sequenced in a study of OX40 agonist ivuxolimab in advanced cancers. Method: immunoSEQ multiplex PCR; TCRdb's copy keeps in-frame clones and lacks some. The sample lists some 74,000 clones; around 89% were seen once. The sample in question was CD4+ or CD8+ T cells sorted from blood, obtained in a trial of the OX40 agonist ivuxolimab. These receptor sequences come from an adult with an advanced solid tumor such as melanoma, head and neck, liver or kidney cancer.

The V call is TRBV28, the J call TRBJ1-1, with D unclear. The CDR3 loop spans 17 amino acids. In germline, CDR1 is MDHEN, CDR2 SYDVKM. The V and J ends lost 5 bases and 0 bases respectively, with 19 bases between them. The CDR3 coding sequence is TGTGCCAGCAGTCTAGGCTCCCTCAGAGATATGAACACTGAAGCTTTCTTT. Its protein is CASSLGSLRDMNTEAFF.

In DNA, the CDR3 is TGTGCCAGCAGTTTAGGCCCCCGAGGGACAGTGGGTTATGGCTACACCTTC. Translated: CASSLGPRGTVGYGYTF. This chain joins TRBV27 and TRBJ1-2; 7 bases agree with TRBD1. Germline CDR1 reads MNHEY; CDR2 reads SMNVEV (reference sequence). The ends lost 2 bases at V and 5 bases at J; junction bases unmatched: 14. This CDR3 contains 17 residues.

As DNA, the CDR3 is TGTGCCAGCAGAAATACGGGGGGCCCCTACAATGAGCAGTTCTTC. Amino acids: CASRNTGGPYNEQFF. The V gene is TRBV6-6, the J gene TRBJ2-1; a possible D gene is TRBD2 (7 bases). The germline V gene has CDR1 MNHNY and CDR2 SVGAGI (reference sequence). V shed 6 bases and J shed 2 bases, with 14 bases lying between them. The CDR3 runs 15 residues.